This T cell receptor (beta chain) emerged from a study of beta chain features in type 1 diabetes (dated by TCRdb to between 2018 and 2020). Some background on the complete study: No differences in mean age, gender distribution, total cell number or subset yield were found between patients and healthy donors. Naive and central memory subsets were obtained from all 30 or so donors, but regulatory and stem cell-like memory subsets were isolated from only 8 patients and roughly 8 healthy donors. In the study, recently diagnosed type 1 diabetes patients and matched healthy donors were compared on the TCRB repertoires of their sorted circulating CD4+ T cell subsets. A total of 85 million to 140 million sorted cells were examined across all samples, and the number of cells per subset was strongly correlated with RNA yield. Overall study outcomes, separate from this receptor: Only small numbers of individuals were included in the HLA sub-analyses, which left unresolved whether HLA type had any influence on TCRB rearrangement. Type 1 diabetes patients showed a moderate but significant shortening of TCRB CDR3 length in all four CD4+ subsets. Naive, central memory and regulatory TCRB repertoires appeared to be more similar among patients than among healthy donors. PCR might favor shorter templates, but patient and control samples were amplified and corrected together, so any skew would affect both groups equally. At VDJ recombination sites, type 1 diabetes patients had fewer insertions and more deleted nucleotides, which implies abnormalities in thymic rearrangement. Sequencing cDNA rather than genomic DNA could over-represent highly expressing activated cells, although activation and CD3 levels did not differ between groups.

As to this clone: The target of this receptor is not known. Nothing much larger sits one base from this clone, and base qualities are not available.

Each donor gave one peripheral blood draw, approximately 110 mL on average, collected into heparinised tubes. Naive, central memory, regulatory and stem cell-like memory CD4+ T cells were sorted on a BD FACSAria II using a panel including CD45RO, CCR7, CD25, CD127, CD95 and CD27. Every sorted population had a purity above 98%. Right away, PBMCs were isolated by Lymphoprep density gradient centrifugation and were stained directly, with no culture step. So that batch effects would be minimized, each experiment stained and sorted samples in pairs, pairing one healthy donor with one patient. The entire amount of isolated RNA was reverse transcribed using the High Capacity cDNA Reverse Transcription Kit, so the sequenced TCRB transcripts were expressed ones. Deep immunoSEQ sequencing was performed on naive, central memory and regulatory T cell samples, with an average of roughly 4 million total reads per sample. Sorted cells were lysed in RLT buffer, and RNA was extracted using DNase-treated RNeasy Micro or Mini kits according to cell number. To prevent cross-contamination, each cell subset was processed individually, whereas patient and healthy donor samples were processed jointly. The immunoSEQ multiplex PCR was used to amplify TCRB sequences from cDNA, yielding 87-bp fragments that span the CDR3 region. The amplicons were sequenced using the Illumina HiSeq platform. The paper's processing steps were these. PCR bias was computationally corrected using synthetic template baselines, reads within Hamming distance 2 were collapsed, and singletons that could not be merged were discarded. Reads were aligned against IMGT to assign V, D and J genes, CDR3 length and insertions or deletions at six rearrangement sites. Within each subset, clonotype counts were normalized to the number of sorted cells before true diversity and Gini coefficients were calculated with the tcR R package. The overlap coefficient, calculated on TCRB nucleotide sequences, was used to measure repertoire sharing. The table was pulled from immuneACCESS by TCRdb, which kept in-frame rearrangements only. Such tables lose some clones; where checked, under half of the loss comes from unresolved V genes, and the rest has no known cause. V and J calls and clone size follow that table, whereas D and trimming were derived from the DNA. Within this sample are some 150,000 clones, with 6.9% of them counted one time only. The top ten clones comprise roughly 1.5% of the sample.

The sequenced material came from central memory CD4+ T cells from blood. This clonotype was obtained from a woman in her 30s in good health.

CDR3 reads: CAWTVHYGYTF. At the DNA level, the sequence is TGTGCCTGGACGGTTCACTATGGCTACACCTTC. In this chain, TRBV30 is recombined with TRBJ1-2; no confident D gene assignment can be made. V is clipped by 4 bases and J by 3 bases, and the sequence between their germline boundaries is 6 bases long. CDR1 and CDR2 are read off the germline V gene (reference sequence) as GTSNPN and SVGIG. The CDR3, cysteine through phenylalanine, is 11 amino acids long. Left in the record is the CDR3 DNA by itself, 33 bases read in frame from the first base. The entire variable domain, with the stretches around the CDR3 drawn from the reference TRBV30 and TRBJ1-2 proteins, is SQTIHQWPATLVQPVGSPLSLECTVEGTSNPNLYWYRQAAGRGLQLLFYSVGIGQISSEVPQNLSASRPQDRQFILSSKKLLLSDSGFYLCAWTVHYGYTFGSGTRLTVV.